This T cell receptor beta chain was retrieved from a study of shared clonotypes between healthy human individuals. Trimming took 0 bases from V and 2 from J, leaving 11 bases between them. Germline loops: CDR1 LNHDA, CDR2 SQIVND (reference sequence). The CDR3 spans 16 residues. Repertoires were generated with immunoSEQ multiplex PCR, while TCRdb's copy carries only in-frame clones and drops some. Seen here are 2,500,000 or so clones, 85% to 95% observed once, and the top ten hold approximately 0.39%. This clone showed up just once. The chain couples TRBV19 to TRBJ2-4, with D possibly matching TRBD1 (6 bases). The TCR originated in a young man in good health. Some clones in this sample may be carry-over from other donors' samples. What was sequenced was naive CD4+ T cells from PBMCs. The subset denotes: CD45RA+ positively selected. CDR3 amino acids: CASSIDRQGTKNIQYF. DNA of the CDR3: TGTGCCAGTAGTATAGATAGGCAGGGGACCAAAAACATTCAGTACTTC.